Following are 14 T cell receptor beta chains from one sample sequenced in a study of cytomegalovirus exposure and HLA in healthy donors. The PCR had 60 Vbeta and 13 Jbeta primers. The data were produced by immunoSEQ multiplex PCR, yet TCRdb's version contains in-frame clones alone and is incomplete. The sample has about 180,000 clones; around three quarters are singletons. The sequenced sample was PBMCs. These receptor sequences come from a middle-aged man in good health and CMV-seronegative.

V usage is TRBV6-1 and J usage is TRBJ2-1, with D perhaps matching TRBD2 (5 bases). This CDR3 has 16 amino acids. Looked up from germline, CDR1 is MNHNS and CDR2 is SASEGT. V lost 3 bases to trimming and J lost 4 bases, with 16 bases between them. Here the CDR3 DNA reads TGTGCCAGCAGTGATCTAGCATCAAAGACGTACAATGAGCAGTTCTTC. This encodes CASSDLASKTYNEQFF.

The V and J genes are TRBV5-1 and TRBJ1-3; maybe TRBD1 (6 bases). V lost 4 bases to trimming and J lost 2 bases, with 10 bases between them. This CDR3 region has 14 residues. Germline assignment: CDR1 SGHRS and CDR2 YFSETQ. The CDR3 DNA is TGCGCCAGCAGCAACGGGACAACTGGAAACACCATATATTTT. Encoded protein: CASSNGTTGNTIYF.

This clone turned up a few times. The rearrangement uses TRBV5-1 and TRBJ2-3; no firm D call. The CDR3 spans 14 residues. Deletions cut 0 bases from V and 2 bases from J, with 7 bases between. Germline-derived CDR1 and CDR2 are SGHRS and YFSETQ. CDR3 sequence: CASSLVPDTDTQYF. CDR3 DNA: TGCGCCAGCAGCTTGGTGCCAGACACAGATACGCAGTATTTT.

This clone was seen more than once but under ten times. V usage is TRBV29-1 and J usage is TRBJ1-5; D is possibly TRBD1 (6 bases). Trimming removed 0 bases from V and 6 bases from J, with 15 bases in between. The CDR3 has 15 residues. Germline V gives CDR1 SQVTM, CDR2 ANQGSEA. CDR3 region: CSVEDHRECRQPQHF. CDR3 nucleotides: TGCAGCGTTGAAGATCACAGGGAGTGCCGTCAGCCCCAGCATTTT.

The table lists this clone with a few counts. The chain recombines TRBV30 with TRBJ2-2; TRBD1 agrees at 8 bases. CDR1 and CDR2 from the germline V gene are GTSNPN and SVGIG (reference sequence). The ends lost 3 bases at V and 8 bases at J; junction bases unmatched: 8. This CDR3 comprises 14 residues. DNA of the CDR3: TGTGCCTGGAGCCAAAGGACAGGGAGGGGGGAGCTGTTTTTT. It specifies CAWSQRTGRGELFF.

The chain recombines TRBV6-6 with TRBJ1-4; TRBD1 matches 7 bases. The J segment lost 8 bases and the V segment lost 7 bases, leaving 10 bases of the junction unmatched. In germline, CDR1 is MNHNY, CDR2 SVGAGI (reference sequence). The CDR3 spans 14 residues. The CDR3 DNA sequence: TGTGCCAGCACTCTAAGACAGGGACGAGAAAAACTGTTTTTT. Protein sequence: CASTLRQGREKLFF.

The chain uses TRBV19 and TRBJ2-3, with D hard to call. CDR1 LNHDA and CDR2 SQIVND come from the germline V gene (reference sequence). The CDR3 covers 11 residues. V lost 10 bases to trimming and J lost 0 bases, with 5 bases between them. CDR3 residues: CATGSTDTQYF. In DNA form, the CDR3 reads TGTGCCACGGGTAGCACAGATACGCAGTATTTT.

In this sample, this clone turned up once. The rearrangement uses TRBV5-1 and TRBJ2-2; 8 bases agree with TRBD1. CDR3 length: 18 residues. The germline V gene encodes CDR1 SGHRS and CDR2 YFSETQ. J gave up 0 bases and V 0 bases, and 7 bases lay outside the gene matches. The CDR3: CASSLAPGGPSNTGELFF. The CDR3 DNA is TGCGCCAGCAGCTTGGCCCCAGGGGGCCCTTCGAACACCGGGGAGCTGTTTTTT. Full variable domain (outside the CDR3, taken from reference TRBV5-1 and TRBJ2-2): KAGVTQTPRYLIKTRGQQVTLSCSPISGHRSVSWYQQTPGQGLQFLFEYFSETQRNKGNFPGRFSGRQFSNSRSEMNVSTLELGDSALYLCASSLAPGGPSNTGELFFGEGSRLTVL.

In DNA form, the CDR3 reads TGTGCCAGCAGCTTCGCGCGGTTCCCTAGCACAGATACGCAGTATTTT. Its protein is CASSFARFPSTDTQYF. This rearrangement joins TRBV7-2 to TRBJ2-3; no clear D. The CDR3 extends over 16 amino acids. The germline CDR1 and CDR2 sequences are SGHTA and FQGNSA. With 3 bases removed from V and 0 bases from J, the gap between germline ends came to 13 bases.

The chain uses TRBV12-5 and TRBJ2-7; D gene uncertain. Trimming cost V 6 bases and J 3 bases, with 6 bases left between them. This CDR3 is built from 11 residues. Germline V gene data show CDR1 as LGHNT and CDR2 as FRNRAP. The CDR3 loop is CASGLDYEQYF. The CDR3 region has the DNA TGTGCTAGTGGGCTAGACTACGAGCAGTACTTC.

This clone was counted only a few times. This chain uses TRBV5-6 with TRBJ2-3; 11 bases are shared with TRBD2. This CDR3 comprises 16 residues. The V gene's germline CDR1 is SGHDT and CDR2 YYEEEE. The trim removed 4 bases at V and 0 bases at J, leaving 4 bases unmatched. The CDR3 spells CASSPGTSGSTDTQYF. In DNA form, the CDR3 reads TGTGCCAGCAGCCCCGGGACTAGCGGAAGCACAGATACGCAGTATTTT. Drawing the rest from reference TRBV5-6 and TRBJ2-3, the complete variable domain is DAGVTQSPTHLIKTRGQQVTLRCSPKSGHDTVSWYQQALGQGPQFIFQYYEEEERQRGNFPDRFSGHQFPNYSSELNVNALLLGDSALYLCASSPGTSGSTDTQYFGPGTRLTVL.

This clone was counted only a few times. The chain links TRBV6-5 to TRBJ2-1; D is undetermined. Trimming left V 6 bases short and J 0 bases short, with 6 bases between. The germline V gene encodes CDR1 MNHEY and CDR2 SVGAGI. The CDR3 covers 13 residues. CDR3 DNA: TGTGCCAGCAGGAGCCCCTCCTACAATGAGCAGTTCTTC. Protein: CASRSPSYNEQFF.

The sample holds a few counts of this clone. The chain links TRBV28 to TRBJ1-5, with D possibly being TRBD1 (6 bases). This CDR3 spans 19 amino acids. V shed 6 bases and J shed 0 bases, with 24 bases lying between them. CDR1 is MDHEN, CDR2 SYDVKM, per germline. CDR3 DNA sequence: TGTGCCAGCAGATTACCCACTCAGGACAGATATTATAGCAATCAGCCCCAGCATTTT. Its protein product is CASRLPTQDRYYSNQPQHF.

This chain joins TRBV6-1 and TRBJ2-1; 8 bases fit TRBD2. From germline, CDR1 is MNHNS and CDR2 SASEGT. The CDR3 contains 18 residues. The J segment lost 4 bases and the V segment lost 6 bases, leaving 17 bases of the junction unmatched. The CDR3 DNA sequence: TGTGCCAGCAGGGAAACTTCGATCGGGGGGGACGGGTACAATGAGCAGTTCTTC. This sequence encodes CASRETSIGGDGYNEQFF.